A selection of T cell receptor beta chains follows, all from one sample in a study of response to subunit inactivated influenza vaccine. TCRdb used MiXCR to reprocess the RT-PCR reads, holding one entry per CDR3 protein. The sample has about half a million distinct CDR3 sequences, about 25% seen once. The starting material was CD4+ T cells sorted from PBMCs, obtained approximately 5 days after vaccination. Receptor source: a man aged 45 to 65 who received an inactivated influenza vaccine. The CDR3 runs from the conserved cysteine through the conserved F or W. A D gene is named only where the DNA matches it firmly. Rows give clone size only sometimes, using once, few, many, or a class for an expanded clone.

-	TRBV6-1	-	TRBJ2-6	CASSEATNLLSGANVLTF	TGTGCCAGCAGTGAAGCGACAAACCTACTCTCTGGGGCCAACGTCCTGACTTTC
-	TRBV4-2	-	TRBJ2-2	CASSQEGVGRMTGELFF	TGTGCCAGCAGCCAAGAGGGGGTCGGACGTATGACCGGGGAGCTGTTTTTT
-	TRBV12-3/TRBV12-4	-	TRBJ1-1	CASSLRGIGGSTEAFF	TGTGCCAGCAGTTTAAGGGGGATAGGGGGGAGCACTGAAGCTTTCTTT
TRBD1	TRBV29-1	many	TRBJ2-3	CSVGQGAITDTQYF	TGCAGCGTTGGACAGGGGGCGATCACAGATACGCAGTATTTT
-	TRBV12-3/TRBV12-4	-	TRBJ1-1	CASSRGRTAFF	TGTGCCAGCAGCCGCGGACGAACGGCTTTCTTT
-	TRBV27	-	TRBJ1-5	CASSSNLNNQPQHF	TGTGCCAGCAGTAGTAACTTAAACAATCAGCCCCAGCATTTT
TRBD1	TRBV28	-	TRBJ2-7	CASSWFRGTGAYEQYF	TGTGCCAGCAGTTGGTTCCGGGGGACAGGGGCTTACGAGCAGTACTTC
TRBD2	TRBV12-3/TRBV12-4	many	TRBJ2-1	CASSPGLAGINGEQFF	TGTGCCAGCAGCCCGGGACTAGCGGGGATCAACGGTGAGCAGTTCTTC
TRBD1	TRBV7-9	-	TRBJ2-3	CASSLPPGQGRDTQYF	TGTGCCAGCAGCTTGCCCCCGGGACAGGGAAGGGATACGCAGTATTTT
TRBD1	TRBV20-1	-	TRBJ1-5	CSAEGGTENQPQHF	TGCAGTGCAGAAGGGGGGACAGAGAATCAGCCCCAGCATTTT
-	TRBV5-1	-	TRBJ2-3	CASRGGAGTDTQYF	TGCGCCAGCAGAGGGGGGGCTGGCACAGATACGCAGTATTTT
-	TRBV9	-	TRBJ2-3	CASSVGAPITSTDTQYF	TGTGCCAGCAGCGTAGGGGCACCGATTACTAGCACAGATACGCAGTATTTT
-	TRBV21-1	-	TRBJ1-6	CASSSGQGRSPLHF	TGTGCCAGCAGCTCCGGACAGGGAAGGTCACCCCTCCACTTT
-	TRBV5-1	-	TRBJ1-1	CASCLDGNTEAFF	TGCGCCAGCTGCTTGGACGGGAACACTGAAGCTTTCTTT
TRBD2	TRBV7-2	-	TRBJ2-1	CASSLPRGSTHEQFF	TGTGCCAGCAGCTTACCGCGCGGGAGTACGCATGAGCAGTTCTTC
TRBD1	TRBV7-2	-	TRBJ2-1	CASSFGQGFSNEQFF	TGTGCCAGCAGCTTTGGACAGGGATTTTCAAATGAGCAGTTCTTC
-	TRBV4-2	few	TRBJ1-2	CASSQVRGKGDGYTF	TGTGCCAGCAGCCAAGTTAGGGGTAAGGGGGATGGCTACACCTTC
-	TRBV4-2	many	TRBJ2-3	CASSQTQESTDTQYF	TGTGCCAGCAGCCAGACACAGGAGTCCACAGATACGCAGTATTTT
-	TRBV5-5	-	TRBJ2-7	CASSLPRAEQYF	TGTGCCAGCAGCTTGCCCAGGGCCGAGCAGTACTTC
-	TRBV20-1	-	TRBJ2-5	CSARSRLRGTQYF	TGCAGTGCTAGGAGCAGGCTACGGGGGACCCAGTACTTC
TRBD1	TRBV6-2/TRBV6-3	-	TRBJ2-6	CASSYLTGTGGSGANVLTF	TGTGCCAGCAGTTATTTAACCGGGACAGGGGGCTCTGGGGCCAACGTCCTGACTTTC
-	TRBV10-3	-	TRBJ2-3	CAISEGRESTDTQYF	TGTGCCATCAGTGAGGGCAGGGAGAGCACAGATACGCAGTATTTT
-	TRBV20-1	-	TRBJ1-2	CSARESLQGHGYTF	TGCAGTGCTAGAGAGTCCCTACAGGGACATGGCTACACCTTC
TRBD2	TRBV7-2	-	TRBJ2-1	CASGRAYNEQFF	TGTGCCAGCGGGAGGGCTTACAATGAGCAGTTCTTC
-	TRBV6-5	few	TRBJ2-5	CASSYGVLETQYF	TGTGCCAGCAGTTACGGGGTTTTGGAGACCCAGTACTTC
-	TRBV6-2/TRBV6-3	few	TRBJ2-7	CASSYGQSYEQYF	TGTGCCAGCAGTTACGGACAGTCCTACGAGCAGTACTTC
TRBD2	TRBV7-3	-	TRBJ2-1	CASSLLAGAQQFF	TGTGCCAGCAGCTTACTAGCGGGAGCACAGCAGTTCTTC
-	TRBV24-1	few	TRBJ2-7	CATSVKQVGVVEQYF	TGTGCCACCAGTGTCAAACAGGTTGGGGTTGTCGAGCAGTACTTC
-	TRBV7-3	-	TRBJ2-1	CASSQTGERHNEQFF	TGTGCCAGCAGCCAAACGGGAGAACGCCACAATGAGCAGTTCTTC
TRBD2	TRBV4-1	once	TRBJ2-1	CASSLSGMFEQFF	TGCGCCAGCAGCCTTAGCGGGATGTTTGAGCAGTTCTTC
-	TRBV3-1	few	TRBJ2-2	CASSSPDTGELFF	TGTGCCAGCAGCTCCCCTGACACCGGGGAGCTGTTTTTT
-	TRBV9	few	TRBJ2-5	CASSVGRSEETQYF	TGTGCCAGCAGCGTAGGAAGGAGCGAAGAGACCCAGTACTTC
-	TRBV7-2	many	TRBJ2-2	CASSLGAANTGELFF	TGTGCCAGCAGCTTAGGGGCAGCGAACACCGGGGAGCTGTTTTTT
-	TRBV20-1	-	TRBJ2-1	CSVWSSGNEQFF	TGCAGTGTTTGGAGCTCAGGCAATGAGCAGTTCTTC
TRBD1	TRBV20-1	few	TRBJ2-2	CSARALRGPGELFF	TGCAGTGCTAGAGCCCTCAGGGGGCCCGGGGAGCTGTTTTTT
TRBD1	TRBV7-6	many	TRBJ1-2	CASSLSVTGEYGYTF	TGTGCCAGCAGCTTATCCGTAACAGGGGAATATGGCTACACCTTC